A selection of T cell receptor beta chains follows, all from one sample in a study of monozygotic twins with inflammatory bowel disease. No DNA is given; TCRdb re-called the 5' RACE reads and lists each CDR3 protein once. This listing includes about 210,000 distinct CDR3 sequences. The sequencing sample was made of blood. These receptors originate from a human donor with ulcerative colitis or Crohn's disease, or a healthy co-twin of an affected twin (not recorded which). The CDR3 runs from the conserved cysteine through the conserved F or W.

v_call	j_call	cdr3_length	cdr3_aa
TRBV18	TRBJ1-2	14	CASSPLGVNYGYTF
TRBV29-1	TRBJ2-3	16	CSVEDRWGEWPDTQYF
TRBV20-1	TRBJ2-2	17	CSARSSRGQGNTGELFF
TRBV12-3/TRBV12-4	TRBJ1-5	14	CASSQGQYNQPQHF
TRBV6-1	TRBJ1-2	17	CASSEARWRVGNYGYTF
TRBV3-1	TRBJ2-3	18	CASSQDGTSGGAGDTQYF
TRBV6-1	TRBJ1-2	17	CASSELMRTGINYGYTF
TRBV7-3	TRBJ2-1	15	CASSLRSSGNNEQFF
TRBV6-5	TRBJ2-7	14	CASSYLDSAHEQYF
TRBV12-3/TRBV12-4	TRBJ2-7	13	CASSRQGAYEQYF
TRBV5-1	TRBJ2-2	15	CASSLVGQETGELFF
TRBV20-1	TRBJ1-2	15	CSAEPGGRRNYGYTF
TRBV12-3/TRBV12-4	TRBJ2-1	13	CASRPWAGNEQFF
TRBV15	TRBJ1-3	15	CATGRGRGLRNTIYF
TRBV6-5	TRBJ1-4	16	CASSYWLGAANEKLFF